Below are 24 T cell receptor beta chains sequenced from a single sample in a study of shared clonotypes between healthy human individuals. Clones were read by immunoSEQ multiplex PCR, and TCRdb kept only the in-frame ones, dropping some. The sample lists hundreds of thousands of clones; about 80% were seen once. The material sequenced was PBMCs. These receptors all come from a middle-aged woman in good health. Some clones in this sample may be carry-over from other donors' samples.

The chain's CDR3 is CASSPVVITGPGANVLTF. CDR3 in DNA: TGTGCCAGCTCACCAGTCGTAATAACGGGTCCTGGGGCCAACGTCCTGACTTTC. V usage is TRBV18 and J usage is TRBJ2-6; D unclear. This CDR3 is built from 18 residues. V was pared by 2 bases and J by 2 bases, with 16 bases between. The germline V gene has CDR1 KGHSH and CDR2 LQKENI. The whole variable domain, remainder taken from reference TRBV18 and TRBJ2-6, is NAGVMQNPRHLVRRRGQEARLRCSPMKGHSHVYWYRQLPEEGLKFMVYLQKENIIDESGMPKERFSAEFPKEGPSILRIQQVVRGDSAAYFCASSPVVITGPGANVLTFGAGSRLTVL.

The chain links TRBV4-2 to TRBJ2-2; TRBD2 matches at 9 bases. Germline CDR1 is LGHNA and CDR2 is YNFKEQ. The trim removed 2 bases at V and 6 bases at J, leaving 7 bases unmatched. This CDR3 has 16 amino acids. The CDR3 loop is CASSQRYGGRAGELFF. CDR3 sequence (DNA): TGTGCCAGCAGCCAACGATATGGCGGGAGGGCCGGGGAGCTGTTTTTT.

This clone has just one count. The chain employs TRBV4-1 and TRBJ2-3, with D uncertain. V shed 1 base and J shed 4 bases, with 12 bases lying between them. The length of the CDR3 is 15 residues. Per the germline V gene, CDR1 is MGHRA and CDR2 is YSYEKL. The CDR3 DNA sequence: TGCGCCAGCAGCCAAGGGGGTCTAGTGGCAGATACGCAGTATTTT. Its translation: CASSQGGLVADTQYF.

V usage is TRBV30 and J usage is TRBJ2-7, with 9 bases lining up with TRBD1. The trim removed 5 bases at V and 3 bases at J, leaving 2 bases unmatched. CDR1 and CDR2 (germline): GTSNPN, SVGIG (reference sequence). The CDR3 length is 12 residues. DNA of the CDR3: TGTGCCTGGGGACAGGGGATCTACGAGCAGTACTTC. As protein: CAWGQGIYEQYF.

This clone was recorded at least ten times. The chain has TRBV5-4 and TRBJ2-3, with 8 bases matching TRBD2. Trimming took 2 bases from V and 9 from J; bases not matched to a gene: 8. This CDR3 is built from 14 residues. Germline CDR1 is SGHNT and CDR2 is YYREEE (reference sequence). CDR3 amino acids: CASSFGREGRTQYF. The CDR3 coding sequence is TGTGCCAGCAGCTTCGGTCGGGAGGGCCGGACGCAGTATTTT.

This clone has more than one count but fewer than ten. A read error may be the cause here, since a much bigger clone is one base away. The chain links TRBV11-2 to TRBJ1-1, with unresolved D. V was trimmed by 1 base and J by 1 base, leaving 4 bases between them. The CDR3 length is 13 residues. Per the germline V gene, CDR1 is SGHAT and CDR2 is FQNNGV. In nucleotides, the CDR3 is TGTGCCAGCAGCTTAGCAGGGAACACTGAAGCTTTCTTT. Encoded protein: CASSLAGNTEAFF.

The chain links TRBV19 to TRBJ2-3; D may correspond to TRBD1 or TRBD2 (5 bases each). Germline V gene lookup returns CDR1 LNHDA and CDR2 SQIVND (reference sequence). Trimming took 3 bases from V and 4 from J, leaving 14 bases between them. There are 15 residues in the CDR3. The DNA of the CDR3 is TGTGCCAGTAGTATTGGGGACCAAAAAGCAGATACGCAGTATTTT. Its protein is CASSIGDQKADTQYF.

J is TRBJ2-1 and V is TRBV7-9; 11 bases align to TRBD2. The ends lost 6 bases at V and 8 bases at J; junction bases unmatched: 9. CDR3 length: 15 residues. Germline V CDR1 and CDR2: SEHNR, FQNEAQ (reference sequence). As DNA, the CDR3 is TGTGCCAGCAGATCAGACACTAGCGGGAGCTATGAGCAGTTCTTC. It encodes CASRSDTSGSYEQFF. Full variable domain (remainder filled in from reference TRBV7-9 and TRBJ2-1): DTGVSQNPRHKITKRGQNVTFRCDPISEHNRLYWYRQTLGQGPEFLTYFQNEAQLEKSRLLSDRFSAERPKGSFSTLEIQRTEQGDSAMYLCASRSDTSGSYEQFFGPGTRLTVL.

This clone appeared a few times. The CDR3 nucleotides are TGTGCCAGCAGCTACAGGGCCGGGGAGCTGTTTTTT. This sequence encodes CASSYRAGELFF. This rearrangement joins TRBV7-9 to TRBJ2-2; maybe TRBD1 (6 bases). The germline CDR1 and CDR2 sequences are SEHNR and FQNEAQ (reference sequence). This CDR3 is built from 12 residues. V lost 4 bases and J lost 6, with 6 bases in between. The whole variable domain, filled in from reference TRBV7-9 and TRBJ2-2, reads DTGVSQNPRHKITKRGQNVTFRCDPISEHNRLYWYRQTLGQGPEFLTYFQNEAQLEKSRLLSDRFSAERPKGSFSTLEIQRTEQGDSAMYLCASSYRAGELFFGEGSRLTVL.

The chain uses TRBV9 and TRBJ2-7; D gene uncertain. The CDR3 has 14 residues. V lost 2 bases, J lost 0 bases, and 9 bases lay in between. In germline, CDR1 is SGDLS, CDR2 YYNGEE. The CDR3 sequence: CASSVTRDSYEQYF. The CDR3 DNA reads TGTGCCAGCAGCGTTACTCGCGACTCCTACGAGCAGTACTTC.

This clone was picked up a small number of times. Here the CDR3 DNA reads TGTGCCAGCAGCCCATCTCAAGGGGTCGGGGAGCTGTTTTTT. It specifies CASSPSQGVGELFF. V and J are TRBV7-3 and TRBJ2-2; possible D gene TRBD1, 5 bases. The CDR3 loop spans 14 amino acids. CDR1 and CDR2 from the germline V gene are SGHTA and FQGTGA. V gave up 5 bases and J gave up 7 bases, with 14 bases separating them.

The rearrangement joins TRBV7-8 to TRBJ2-7; D is unclear. Trimming took off 3 bases at V and 5 bases at J, with 17 bases between the two ends. The CDR3 is 15 residues long. Per the germline V gene, CDR1 is SGHVS and CDR2 is FQNEAQ. CDR3 sequence (DNA): TGTGCCAGCAGCTTGACGTCCGGGCGAAGCCACGAGCAGTACTTC. Translating gives CASSLTSGRSHEQYF.

The rearrangement uses TRBV28 and TRBJ2-7; no reliable D call. Germline CDR1 is MDHEN and CDR2 is SYDVKM. The CDR3 loop spans 11 amino acids. The germline V and J ends were trimmed by 3 bases and 6 bases, with 6 bases remaining between them. CDR3 in amino acids: CASSFPSEQYF. The CDR3 nucleotides are TGTGCCAGCAGTTTCCCAAGCGAGCAGTACTTC.

CDR3 coding DNA: TGTGCCAGCAGCTTCGACAGGTCCTCGTATGGCTACACCTTC. Translation: CASSFDRSSYGYTF. This rearrangement joins TRBV5-5 to TRBJ1-2, with a weak D call TRBD1 (6 bases). Germline V gene lookup returns CDR1 SGHKS and CDR2 YYEKEE (reference sequence). The ends were cut back, 2 bases at V and 5 bases at J, with 13 bases in the middle. The CDR3 consists of 14 residues.

This chain joins TRBV27 and TRBJ2-1, with 8 bases fitting TRBD1. Germline values: CDR1 MNHEY, CDR2 SMNVEV (reference sequence). V was pared by 2 bases and J by 7 bases, with 7 bases of the junction left unmatched. The CDR3 has 15 amino acids. DNA for the CDR3: TGTGCCAGCAGTTTAGGGGACAGGCTCTATAATGAGCAGTTCTTC. It yields the protein CASSLGDRLYNEQFF.

About this clone: The sample carries other DNA sequences with the same CDR3. This rearrangement joins TRBV7-3 to TRBJ1-1; D is ambiguous. Germline lookup yields CDR1 SGHTA and CDR2 FQGTGA. The germline V and J ends were trimmed by 0 bases and 6 bases, with 8 bases remaining between them. This CDR3 has 13 amino acids. In DNA, the CDR3 is TGTGCCAGCAGCTTAACTGAGGGCGCTGAAGCTTTCTTT. The encoded protein is CASSLTEGAEAFF.

The genes are TRBV7-9 and TRBJ2-4; D is possibly TRBD1 (6 bases). Trimming removed 2 bases at V and 6 bases at J, with 17 bases between. Germline V gives CDR1 SEHNR, CDR2 FQNEAQ (reference sequence). This CDR3 region has 16 residues. CDR3 DNA sequence: TGTGCCAGCAGCTTATTTCCCTACAGGGTTGGAAACATTCAGTACTTC. This encodes CASSLFPYRVGNIQYF.

This clone has a single count. This rearrangement joins TRBV28 to TRBJ1-4, with D hard to call. This CDR3 is 14 amino acids long. Germline V gene data show CDR1 as MDHEN and CDR2 as SYDVKM. The ends were cut back, 3 bases at V and 6 bases at J, with 11 bases in the middle. Here the CDR3 reads CASSFSQTYEKLFF. The CDR3, as DNA: TGTGCCAGCAGTTTTAGCCAGACTTATGAAAAACTGTTTTTT. Full variable domain (outside the CDR3, taken from reference TRBV28 and TRBJ1-4): DVKVTQSSRYLVKRTGEKVFLECVQDMDHENMFWYRQDPGLGLRLIYFSYDVKMKEKGDIPEGYSVSREKKERFSLILESASTNQTSMYLCASSFSQTYEKLFFGSGTQLSVL.

The chain is built from TRBV27 and TRBJ2-1, with D uncertain. Germline loops: CDR1 MNHEY, CDR2 SMNVEV (reference sequence). The CDR3 spans 12 residues. V lost 8 bases to trimming and J lost 8 bases, with 13 bases between them. The CDR3 region has the DNA TGTGCCAGCGGCCTTAGTGGCTATGAGCAGTTCTTC. Protein sequence: CASGLSGYEQFF.

This clone came up once. This chain uses TRBV6-6 with TRBJ1-5; possible D gene TRBD1, 5 bases. CDR3 length equals 15 residues. V was clipped by 3 bases and J by 4 bases, with 13 bases between them. CDR1 and CDR2 from the germline V gene are MNHNY and SVGAGI (reference sequence). The CDR3 DNA is TGTGCCAGCAGTTATGAGGCTGCAGGGAATCAGCCCCAGCATTTT. Translating it yields CASSYEAAGNQPQHF.

V is TRBV5-1 and J is TRBJ2-5; D is unclear. Trimming left V 0 bases short and J 2 bases short, with 11 bases between. The germline gives CDR1 SGHRS, CDR2 YFSETQ. CDR3 length equals 15 residues. CDR3 protein: CASSLGEVSQETQYF. In nucleotides, the CDR3 is TGCGCCAGCAGCTTGGGGGAAGTCTCGCAAGAGACCCAGTACTTC. The whole variable domain, remainder taken from reference TRBV5-1 and TRBJ2-5, is KAGVTQTPRYLIKTRGQQVTLSCSPISGHRSVSWYQQTPGQGLQFLFEYFSETQRNKGNFPGRFSGRQFSNSRSEMNVSTLELGDSALYLCASSLGEVSQETQYFGPGTRLLVL.

V gene TRBV4-1 combines with J gene TRBJ2-6; D remains ambiguous. Per germline, CDR1 MGHRA and CDR2 YSYEKL. V was trimmed by 0 bases and J by 5 bases, leaving 5 bases between them. This CDR3 contains 14 residues. The CDR3 region has the DNA TGCGCCAGCAGCCAAGATCCGAGGGCCAACGTCCTGACTTTC. As protein: CASSQDPRANVLTF.

The chain couples TRBV19 to TRBJ2-1, with a possible D match to TRBD2 (6 bases). The V and J ends lost 4 bases and 10 bases respectively, with 17 bases between them. CDR1 LNHDA and CDR2 SQIVND come from the germline V gene (reference sequence). The CDR3 contains 14 residues. The DNA for the CDR3 is TGTGCCAGTAGTAAGGGACTTCCCTCGGGGGAGCAGTTCTTC. This sequence encodes CASSKGLPSGEQFF.

J is TRBJ2-5 and V is TRBV7-6; tentatively, D is TRBD1 (5 bases). The length of the CDR3 is 17 residues. Germline V gene lookup returns CDR1 SGHVS and CDR2 FNYEAQ. Trimming stripped 1 base from V and 1 base from J, with 16 bases between. Here the CDR3 reads CASSLEGSGHPQETQYF. The CDR3 coding sequence is TGTGCCAGCAGCTTAGAGGGGTCCGGACACCCCCAAGAGACCCAGTACTTC.